This T cell receptor beta chain emerged from a study of blood T cell repertoires in COVID-19. Individuals drawn from approximately 26 US areas were roughly 18 to 95 years old. The study assigned cohorts using participant-reported clinical history. Symptom resolution, clearance, or two negative PCRs marked the recovered donors of Cohort 3. Germline V gene sequence: CDR1 SNHLY, CDR2 FYNNEI. Trimming removed 5 bases from V and 6 bases from J; junction bases left unmatched: 16. This CDR3 is built from 17 residues. Under the authors' procedure: Scientists estimated how many nucleated cells there were by amplifying reference gene primers. Some clones are missing from TCRdb's copy, which holds only in-frame ones; the method was immunoSEQ multiplex PCR. The DNA was the basis for D and trimming; V, J and clone size are from that table. Here the sample spans 190,000 or so clones, around 90% being singletons.

The source material was PBMCs or T cells enriched from blood (not recorded which). The chain links TRBV2 to TRBJ1-5, with 7 bases that match TRBD1. The receptor comes from a woman in her 30s who had recovered from COVID-19. The CDR3 sequence is CASSSYSDSQGGQPQHF. Written as DNA, the CDR3 is TGTGCCAGCAGTTCCTATTCGGACTCCCAGGGGGGTCAGCCCCAGCATTTT.